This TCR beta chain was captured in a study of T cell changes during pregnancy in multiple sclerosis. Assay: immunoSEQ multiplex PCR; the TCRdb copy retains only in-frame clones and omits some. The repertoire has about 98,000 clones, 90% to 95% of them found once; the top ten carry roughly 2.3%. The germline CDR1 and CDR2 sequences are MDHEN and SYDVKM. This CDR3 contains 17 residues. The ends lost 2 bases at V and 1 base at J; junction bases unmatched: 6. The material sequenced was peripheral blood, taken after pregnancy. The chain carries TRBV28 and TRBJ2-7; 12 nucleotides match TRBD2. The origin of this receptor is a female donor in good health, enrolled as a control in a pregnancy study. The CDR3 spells CASSLLAGGPGSYEQYF. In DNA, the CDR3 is TGTGCCAGCAGTTTACTAGCGGGAGGGCCGGGGTCCTACGAGCAGTACTTC.